The source of this TCR beta chain is a study of blood T cell repertoires in COVID-19. For the study at large: The United States, Italy and Spain were the sources of the acute and convalescent COVID-19 samples. The cDNA or gDNA used as material had been derived from T cells, B-cell-depleted T cells, or PBMCs.

In the authors' workflow: Reference gene primers were amplified, and this amplification served to estimate nucleated cell counts. Method: immunoSEQ multiplex PCR; TCRdb's copy keeps in-frame clones and lacks some. Clonal size and the V and J genes are those of that table, whereas D and trimming came from the DNA. The sample holds approximately 76,000 clones; more than 70% are singletons and the top ten take roughly a third. The V gene's germline CDR1 is SEHNR and CDR2 FQNEAQ (reference sequence). The V gene lost 5 bases and the J gene lost 17 bases, with 16 bases spanning the gap. The CDR3 has 12 amino acids.

Sequences were obtained from peripheral blood. The chain uses TRBV7-9 and TRBJ1-6, with TRBD1 as a possible D gene (5 bases). This clonotype originated in an elderly woman with active or convalescent COVID-19. The DNA of the CDR3 is TGTGCCAGCAGCCGACCTTGGGGCGAAGTCCACTTT. Protein product: CASSRPWGEVHF.